These 30 T cell receptor beta chains originate from one sample sequenced in a study of Ad26.COV2.S vaccination and SARS-CoV-2 variants. The treatment: some 20 received Ad26.COV2.S at low or high dose, single or two shots; a few received placebo; per-sample allocation not given. Samples analyzed were those drawn on day 63 after the first vaccine or placebo injection. Produced via immunoSEQ multiplex PCR; TCRdb's table is partial and in-frame only. The profile covers more than 300,000 clones, with around 81% appearing a single time and approximately 2.1% taken by the ten largest. The source was peripheral blood, collected in a trial of Ad26.COV2.S vaccine versus placebo. Source of these receptors: a person aged 18 to 65 who received the Ad26.COV2.S COVID-19 vaccine or a placebo.

This chain links TRBV2 with TRBJ2-2, with no clear D. Germline lookup yields CDR1 SNHLY and CDR2 FYNNEI. There are 14 residues in the CDR3. Trimming took 5 bases from V and 4 from J, leaving 11 bases between them. CDR3 amino acids: CASSPDRSTGELFF. The CDR3 DNA reads TGTGCCAGCAGTCCGGACCGAAGCACCGGGGAGCTGTTTTTT.

This clone occurred once. This chain joins TRBV5-4 and TRBJ2-7; 9 bases fit TRBD2. This CDR3 has 16 amino acids. From germline, CDR1 is SGHNT and CDR2 YYREEE (reference sequence). J was trimmed by 1 base and V by 0 bases; bases with no gene match: 5. The CDR3 bases are TGTGCCAGCAGCTTGGTTGGCGGGGGGGCATCCTACGAGCAGTACTTC. It codes for CASSLVGGGASYEQYF.

CDR3 sequence: CASSLALYEQYF. Here the CDR3 DNA reads TGTGCCAGCAGTCTTGCTCTATACGAGCAGTACTTC. The gene calls are TRBV2 and TRBJ2-7; D unclear. Germline assignment: CDR1 SNHLY and CDR2 FYNNEI. V lost 5 bases and J lost 4, with 9 bases in between. The CDR3 is 12 amino acids.

This CDR3 is CASSSGPSGANVLTF. The CDR3 DNA follows: TGTGCCAGCAGCTCAGGCCCCTCGGGGGCCAACGTCCTGACTTTC. The rearrangement links TRBV7-6 to TRBJ2-6; D gene unclear. V was cut by 4 bases and J by 4 bases, with 11 bases left in between. Looked up from germline, CDR1 is SGHVS and CDR2 is FNYEAQ. The CDR3 is made up of 15 amino acids.

The chain is built from TRBV3-1 (or the pseudogene TRBV3-2) and TRBJ1-5, with D possibly TRBD1 on 5 matching bases. CDR1 is LGHDT, CDR2 YNNKEL, per germline (reference sequence). V lost 4 bases and J 5 bases, leaving 15 bases between the germline ends. The CDR3 has 15 amino acids. CDR3 sequence reads: CASSRGRLGDQPQHF. CDR3 nucleotide sequence: TGTGCCAGCAGCCGGGGCAGGTTGGGGGATCAGCCCCAGCATTTT.

CDR3 in amino acids: CASSPLGQDNYGYTF. In nucleotides, the CDR3 is TGTGCCAGCAGTCCCCTCGGACAGGATAACTATGGCTACACCTTC. The chain recombines TRBV28 with TRBJ1-2; TRBD1 agrees at 7 bases. The germline CDR1 and CDR2 sequences are MDHEN and SYDVKM. Trimming removed 5 bases from V and 1 base from J; junction bases left unmatched: 7. This CDR3 has 15 residues.

The chain uses TRBV7-9 and TRBJ2-3; the D gene is possibly TRBD2 (5 bases). The ends were cut back, 4 bases at V and 1 base at J, with 12 bases in the middle. This CDR3 has 15 amino acids. Germline V gives CDR1 SEHNR, CDR2 FQNEAQ (reference sequence). CDR3 protein: CASSSLRAGTDTQYF. The CDR3, as DNA: TGTGCCAGCAGCTCCCTTCGAGCGGGCACAGATACGCAGTATTTT.

This clone was detected only once. The CDR3 DNA reads as TGTGCCAGCACCCCGGGCAGCCGGGACACCACTGAAGCTTTCTTT. It specifies CASTPGSRDTTEAFF. V usage is TRBV28 and J usage is TRBJ1-1; D possibly corresponds to TRBD1 (6 bases). The V gene lost 7 bases and the J gene lost 4 bases, with 19 bases spanning the gap. The CDR3 is 15 amino acids. CDR1 MDHEN and CDR2 SYDVKM come from the germline V gene.

The chain carries TRBV19 and TRBJ1-2, with TRBD1 matching over 7 bases. Losses at the gene ends were 5 bases for V and 3 bases for J; bases not matched to a gene: 12. Germline assignment: CDR1 LNHDA and CDR2 SQIVND (reference sequence). There are 16 residues in the CDR3. CDR3 protein: CASSPPLPRGDYGYTF. DNA for the CDR3: TGTGCCAGTAGTCCACCCCTCCCCAGGGGGGACTATGGCTACACCTTC.

In this sample, this clone turned up a few times. The CDR3 reads CSVEAWTGADTEAFF. The DNA for the CDR3 is TGCAGCGTTGAGGCCTGGACAGGGGCTGACACTGAAGCTTTCTTT. The genes are TRBV29-1 and TRBJ1-1; 9 nucleotides line up with TRBD1. Germline CDR1 reads SQVTM; CDR2 reads ANQGSEA. The CDR3 consists of 15 residues. With 3 bases clipped from V and 3 bases from J, the junction kept 8 bases outside the gene matches.

The table lists this clone with a few counts. This chain connects TRBV19 to TRBJ1-2; TRBD1 agrees at 10 bases. The CDR3 runs to 15 residues. CDR1 is LNHDA, CDR2 SQIVND, per germline (reference sequence). The J segment lost 7 bases and the V segment lost 6 bases, leaving 11 bases of the junction unmatched. In nucleotides, the CDR3 is TGTGCCAGTAGCTCGACAGGGGGCATAGGAACTGGCTACACCTTC. Encoded protein: CASSSTGGIGTGYTF.

The chain links TRBV28 to TRBJ1-2; 9 bases align to TRBD1. Germline V gene lookup returns CDR1 MDHEN and CDR2 SYDVKM. V shed 6 bases and J 7 bases; nucleotides not matched to a gene: 12. The CDR3 length is 15 residues. The CDR3 bases are TGTGCCAGCAGAGAGAACAGGGGGCAGTTGGGTGGCTACACCTTC. It yields the protein CASRENRGQLGGYTF.

The rearrangement joins TRBV2 to TRBJ1-1; TRBD1 is a possible D gene (5 bases). In germline, CDR1 is SNHLY, CDR2 FYNNEI. The CDR3 extends over 14 amino acids. The germline V and J ends were trimmed by 1 base and 5 bases, with 11 bases remaining between them. The CDR3 loop reads CASSEGRQGTEAFF. CDR3 sequence (DNA): TGTGCCAGCAGTGAAGGGCGGCAGGGTACTGAAGCTTTCTTT.

The chain uses TRBV19 and TRBJ1-5; D not resolved. The ends were cut back, 3 bases at V and 2 bases at J, with 11 bases in the middle. The CDR3 totals 15 residues. Germline values: CDR1 LNHDA, CDR2 SQIVND (reference sequence). The CDR3, as DNA: TGTGCCAGTAGTATCACGGGAATTGGCAATCAGCCCCAGCATTTT. Amino acids: CASSITGIGNQPQHF. The full variable domain, with the rest looked up from reference TRBV19 and TRBJ1-5, is DGGITQSPKYLFRKEGQNVTLSCEQNLNHDAMYWYRQDPGQGLRLIYYSQIVNDFQKGDIAEGYSVSREKKESFPLTVTSAQKNPTAFYLCASSITGIGNQPQHFGDGTRLSIL.

The chain has TRBV7-9 and TRBJ1-1; 9 bases are shared with TRBD1. The trim removed 1 base at V and 0 bases at J, leaving 6 bases unmatched. Per germline, CDR1 SEHNR and CDR2 FQNEAQ (reference sequence). The CDR3 totals 17 residues. CDR3 loop: CASSLVPGQGLNTEAFF. DNA of the CDR3: TGTGCCAGCAGCTTAGTCCCGGGACAGGGATTGAACACTGAAGCTTTCTTT. Using reference TRBV7-9 and TRBJ1-1 for the parts outside the CDR3, the full variable domain is DTGVSQNPRHKITKRGQNVTFRCDPISEHNRLYWYRQTLGQGPEFLTYFQNEAQLEKSRLLSDRFSAERPKGSFSTLEIQRTEQGDSAMYLCASSLVPGQGLNTEAFFGQGTRLTVV.

This clone has just a few counts. This chain connects TRBV29-1 to TRBJ1-1, with no clear D. V lost 4 bases to trimming and J lost 3 bases, with 9 bases between them. CDR1 is SQVTM, CDR2 ANQGSEA, per germline. The CDR3 runs 12 residues. CDR3 amino acids: CSVVPGYTEAFF. CDR3 DNA: TGCAGCGTTGTTCCAGGTTACACTGAAGCTTTCTTT.

The chain has TRBV2 and TRBJ2-3; D is ambiguous. CDR3 length equals 13 residues. Germline CDR1 is SNHLY and CDR2 is FYNNEI. V lost 5 bases and J lost 1, with 7 bases in between. The CDR3 region has the DNA TGTGCCAGCAGTATCCGGGGCACAGATACGCAGTATTTT. It translates to CASSIRGTDTQYF.

This clone has a single count. CDR3 in DNA: TGTGCCAGTATCTCGGGACAGGTAAATCAGCCCCAGCATTTT. Translation gives CASISGQVNQPQHF. The chain employs TRBV19 and TRBJ1-5, with 8 bases lining up with TRBD1. V shed 7 bases and J 4 bases; nucleotides not matched to a gene: 6. This CDR3 spans 14 amino acids. Germline CDR1 and CDR2: LNHDA and SQIVND (reference sequence).

The chain employs TRBV10-1 and TRBJ1-1, with D possibly being TRBD1 (5 bases). V was cut by 0 bases and J by 6 bases, with 11 bases left in between. CDR3 length: 14 amino acids. Germline V gives CDR1 WNHNN, CDR2 SYGVQD (reference sequence). The CDR3 loop reads CASSESVGAAEAFF. The CDR3 DNA sequence: TGCGCCAGCAGTGAGTCGGTAGGGGCGGCTGAAGCTTTCTTT.

The chain combines TRBV18 with TRBJ1-1, with a weak D call TRBD1 (6 bases). Between the trimmed V and J ends, which lost 5 bases and 3 bases, there was a span of 16 bases. The length of the CDR3 is 15 residues. Germline assignment: CDR1 KGHSH and CDR2 LQKENI. In nucleotides, the CDR3 is TGTGCCAGCTCATCCAAAGGACAGTGGGACACTGAAGCTTTCTTT. Its protein product is CASSSKGQWDTEAFF. The full variable domain, rest sourced from reference TRBV18 and TRBJ1-1, is NAGVMQNPRHLVRRRGQEARLRCSPMKGHSHVYWYRQLPEEGLKFMVYLQKENIIDESGMPKERFSAEFPKEGPSILRIQQVVRGDSAAYFCASSSKGQWDTEAFFGQGTRLTVV.

In this sample, this clone turned up many times. The chain joins TRBV15 to TRBJ1-6, with D unclear. The CDR3 contains 13 residues. The V end lost 8 bases, the J end lost 4 bases, and 9 bases lay between the germline ends. The V gene's germline CDR1 is LNHNV and CDR2 YYDKDF (reference sequence). The CDR3 nucleotides read TGTGCCACCTCCGGGATGTATAATTCACCCCTCCACTTT. Protein sequence: CATSGMYNSPLHF.

This chain connects TRBV6-1 to TRBJ1-1; 7 bases fit TRBD1. This CDR3 has 17 residues. V lost 4 bases to trimming and J lost 4 bases; unmatched junction nucleotides: 15. Germline V CDR1 and CDR2: MNHNS, SASEGT. Here the CDR3 DNA reads TGTGCCAGCAGTGTGGCAAAAGGTAGGGGGCTCGGCACTGAAGCTTTCTTT. Protein product: CASSVAKGRGLGTEAFF.

The rearrangement joins TRBV6-5 to TRBJ2-2; 10 nucleotides align to TRBD1. Germline CDR1 and CDR2: MNHEY and SVGAGI. J lost 6 bases, V lost 5 bases, and 3 bases had no gene match. CDR3 length equals 14 residues. CDR3 loop: CASSRTGGAGELFF. The CDR3 nucleotides are TGTGCCAGCAGTCGGACAGGGGGTGCCGGGGAGCTGTTTTTT.

The CDR3 protein is CAWSVQGRQGSTGELFF. CDR3 in DNA: TGTGCCTGGAGTGTTCAGGGGAGACAGGGGAGCACCGGGGAGCTGTTTTTT. The rearrangement uses TRBV30 and TRBJ2-2; TRBD1 matches 8 bases. The CDR3 length is 17 residues. Germline V gene data show CDR1 as GTSNPN and CDR2 as SVGIG (reference sequence). V was clipped by 0 bases and J by 4 bases; unmatched bases: 10.

The chain combines TRBV6-6 with TRBJ2-7, with D possibly called TRBD1 or TRBD2 (5 bases each). This CDR3 spans 14 amino acids. V dropped 6 bases and J dropped 1 base, with 13 bases sitting between them. Germline CDR1 MNHNY, CDR2 SVGAGI (reference sequence). CDR3 DNA sequence: TGTGCCAGCAGACCCGGGGCGATTTCCTACGAGCAGTACTTC. Translating gives CASRPGAISYEQYF.

A single count supports this clone. The J gene is TRBJ2-7, the V gene TRBV6-5; 11 bases agree with TRBD2. The CDR3 is 15 residues long. The V and J ends lost 6 bases and 4 bases, in that order; junction bases with no gene match: 8. CDR1 is MNHEY, CDR2 SVGAGI, per germline. The CDR3 sequence: CASRNPGLAEYEQYF. The CDR3 region has the DNA TGTGCCAGCAGGAATCCGGGACTAGCGGAATACGAGCAGTACTTC.

The chain couples TRBV4-1 to TRBJ2-7, with TRBD1 as a possible D gene (5 bases). The CDR3 spans 14 residues. With 1 base removed from V and 3 bases from J, the gap between germline ends came to 10 bases. The V gene's germline CDR1 is MGHRA and CDR2 YSYEKL. The CDR3 spells CASSQVDTDYEQYF. The DNA of the CDR3 is TGCGCCAGCAGCCAAGTGGACACTGACTACGAGCAGTACTTC.

A note on this clone: Other DNA sequences in this sample translate to the same CDR3. The CDR3 coding sequence is TGTGCCTGGGGGATTACAGATACGCAGTATTTT. Amino acid sequence: CAWGITDTQYF. This chain connects TRBV30 to TRBJ2-3; no clear D. CDR1 is GTSNPN, CDR2 SVGIG, per germline (reference sequence). This CDR3 is built from 11 residues. V dropped 5 bases and J dropped 3 bases, with 6 bases sitting between them. Combining the CDR3 with reference TRBV30 and TRBJ2-3 gives the whole variable domain SQTIHQWPATLVQPVGSPLSLECTVEGTSNPNLYWYRQAAGRGLQLLFYSVGIGQISSEVPQNLSASRPQDRQFILSSKKLLLSDSGFYLCAWGITDTQYFGPGTRLTVL.

This chain uses TRBV29-1 with TRBJ2-7; 7 bases match TRBD1. Germline loops: CDR1 SQVTM, CDR2 ANQGSEA. Trimming removed 5 bases from V and 4 bases from J; junction bases left unmatched: 8. CDR3 length: 13 amino acids. Here the CDR3 DNA reads TGCAGCGTTATCGGGACAGATACTTACGAGCAGTACTTC. Protein sequence: CSVIGTDTYEQYF.

The chain recombines TRBV9 with TRBJ2-7; D gene uncertain. This CDR3 has 14 amino acids. Germline V gene sequence: CDR1 SGDLS, CDR2 YYNGEE. V lost 4 bases and J 6 bases, leaving 17 bases between the germline ends. The DNA of the CDR3 is TGTGCCAGCAGCTTCGGGCTACTCGATCGCGAGCAGTACTTC. The encoded protein is CASSFGLLDREQYF.